This T cell receptor beta chain was sequenced in a study of T cells in Graves' hyperthyroidism and ophthalmopathy. Across the whole study: Peripheral blood draws took place at initial diagnosis, ahead of any treatment.

No ophthalmopathy progression within 18 months constituted stable Graves' hyperthyroidism. Uncontrolled infection, other autoimmune disease, pregnancy or lactation barred patients from enrollment. It was approximately 9.7 ml of fresh peripheral blood that supplied the PBMCs. The CDR3 spans 14 residues. Trimming took 7 bases from V and 1 from J, leaving 13 bases between them. Germline V gene sequence: CDR1 SNHLY, CDR2 FYNNEI. What was amplified from RNA transcripts were TCR beta CDR3 regions. With the HTBI primer set, the TCR CDR3 went through a first round of RT-PCR. Each CDR3 protein is one row after TCRdb ran MiXCR on the multiplex PCR reads. The table records hundreds of thousands of distinct CDR3 sequences, 35% of them present only once. This clonotype was detected ten times or more.

The chain combines TRBV2 with TRBJ1-1; D is uncertain. This TCR was recovered from a woman in her thirties or forties with Graves' hyperthyroidism. The sequenced material came from blood. DNA of the CDR3: TGTGCCAGCACCAACACGGGCGAGAACACTGAAGCTTTCTTT. It encodes CASTNTGENTEAFF.